The following is a TCR beta chain sequence with its context. Its antigen is still unknown. These data are taken from a study of cytomegalovirus exposure and HLA in healthy donors. The study, taken as a whole, reports: Sequencing likely caused a cluster of highly shared sequence variants. TCR beta V- and J-gene trimming was later associated with a missense DCLRE1C variant. Analyzed later, association rates of TCRs varied across HLA loci, with DRB1 most and HLA-C fewest. Presence/absence results assume similar sequencing depth per donor, which may not hold.

Germline CDR1 SGHKS, CDR2 YYEKEE (reference sequence). The V and J ends lost 3 bases and 7 bases respectively, with 11 bases between them. This CDR3 region has 13 residues. In the PCR, 60 Vbeta and 13 Jbeta primers were used. TCRdb keeps only in-frame clones here, not all; method: immunoSEQ multiplex PCR. Of under 150,000 clones in the sample, under 90% were seen once. The TCR sequence derives from a man aged 18 to 29 in good health and CMV-seronegative. This rearrangement joins TRBV5-5 to TRBJ1-3, with D perhaps TRBD1 (6 bases). The specimen was PBMCs. CDR3 sequence: CASSSLQGNTIYF. The CDR3, as DNA: TGTGCCAGCAGCTCTTTGCAGGGGAACACCATATATTTT.